This T cell receptor beta chain was sequenced for a study of T cell responses to AZD1222 COVID-19 vaccine. Produced via immunoSEQ multiplex PCR; TCRdb's table is partial and in-frame only. This sample has roughly 140,000 clones; approximately 90% occur once, and the top ten carry around 5%. A word on this clone: Its antigen is not identified.

Trimming cost V 4 bases and J 3 bases; bases outside gene matches: 6. Germline CDR1 and CDR2: SGHTA and FQGNSA. CDR3 size: 16 residues. Study-wide results and limits: Spike-wide coverage was observed for vaccine-associated CD4 TCRs, with dominant responses at 160-218 and 743-854. The donor group comprised mostly white British people and more females; the analysis possibly underestimated clonal diversity.

The origin of this receptor is an adult in good health. The chain joins TRBV7-2 to TRBJ2-7; 13 bases match TRBD2. This sample comprised peripheral blood, obtained on day 0 of AZD1222 vaccination. The CDR3 DNA follows: TGTGCCAGCAGCTCCTCTAGGACTAGCGGGAGCTACGAGCAGTACTTC. Protein product: CASSSSRTSGSYEQYF.